What follows is one T cell receptor beta chain and its context. The data were obtained in a study of blood T cell repertoires in COVID-19. At the level of the study: COVID-19 samples collected from the United States, Italy and Spain covered acute and convalescent phases.

CDR1 and CDR2 (germline): SGDLS, YYNGEE. Deletions cut 4 bases from V and 5 bases from J, with 27 bases between. The CDR3 consists of 18 residues. Measured with immunoSEQ multiplex PCR; TCRdb has only the in-frame clones, and not every one. The table lists 130,000 to 150,000 clones, around four fifths of them singletons, with about 3% in the top ten. Sequenced material: peripheral blood. The chain has TRBV9 and TRBJ1-2, with D tentatively TRBD1 (5 bases). This clonotype was obtained from a woman between 40 and 55 years old with active or convalescent COVID-19. This CDR3 is CASSPTDTPRSSSYGYTF. The CDR3 coding sequence is TGTGCCAGCAGCCCTACGGACACCCCTCGATCCTCTTCTTATGGCTACACCTTC.